This is a list of T cell receptor beta chains from one sample in a study of CD8 T cells in Susac syndrome. TCRdb reprocessed the immunoSEQ multiplex PCR reads with MiXCR, giving one entry per CDR3 protein. The sample includes tens of thousands of distinct CDR3 sequences, roughly 94% of them seen just once. Sequences were obtained from CD4+ T cells from PBMCs. The origin of the receptors is a human donor with Susac syndrome. CDR3s include the opening cysteine and the closing phenylalanine or tryptophan. D genes are given only for firm matches. Only part of the rows carry a size: once, few, many, or a class if the clone is expanded.

-	TRBV11-3	17	TRBJ2-2	-	TGTGCCAGCAGCTTAGAGCGACAGGAGTCGAACACCGGGGAGCTGTTTTTT	CASSLERQESNTGELFF
-	TRBV3-1	13	TRBJ1-1	-	TGTGCCAGCAGCCAAGGCCAGCACACTGAAGCTTTCTTT	CASSQGQHTEAFF
-	TRBV30	11	TRBJ2-1	-	TGTGCCTGGAGGAATTATAATGAGCAGTTCTTC	CAWRNYNEQFF
-	TRBV5-6	10	TRBJ2-3	-	TGTGCCAGCAGCGTTGATACGCAGTATTTT	CASSVDTQYF
-	TRBV6-5	12	TRBJ1-5	-	TGTGCCAGCGGGGTCTCAAATCAGCCCCAGCATTTT	CASGVSNQPQHF
-	TRBV7-2	13	TRBJ2-1	-	TGTGCCAGCAGCTTAGACGGGGACAATGAGCAGTTCTTC	CASSLDGDNEQFF
-	TRBV20-1	14	TRBJ1-2	-	TGCAGTGCTAGGCCGGGACACCTCTCCGGGGGCTACACCTTC	CSARPGHLSGGYTF
TRBD1	TRBV12-3/TRBV12-4	17	TRBJ2-1	-	TGTGCCAGCAGTGGGAGTACCGGGACAGGGGCATCCAATGAGCAGTTCTTC	CASSGSTGTGASNEQFF
-	TRBV5-6	13	TRBJ1-5	-	TGTGCCAGCAGCCCACGCCCACATCAGCCCCAGCATTTT	CASSPRPHQPQHF
TRBD1	TRBV4-2	14	TRBJ1-6	once	TGTGCCAGCAGCTACGACAGGGGAGAATCACCCCTCCACTTT	CASSYDRGESPLHF
-	TRBV29-1	12	TRBJ1-1	-	TGCAGCGTTGGACAACCGAGCACTGAAGCTTTCTTT	CSVGQPSTEAFF
TRBD2	TRBV20-1	11	TRBJ2-7	-	TGCAGTGCTACGACTAGCGCTGAGCAGTACTTC	CSATTSAEQYF
-	TRBV19	14	TRBJ1-6	-	TGTGCCAGTAGTGCTTCAGGGCAGAATTCACCCCTCCACTTT	CASSASGQNSPLHF
-	TRBV5-1	14	TRBJ2-7	-	TGCGCCAGCAGCTTGCAGGGTTCGCCGGACGAGCAGTACTTC	CASSLQGSPDEQYF
TRBD1	TRBV30	15	TRBJ2-2	-	TGTGCCTGGAGTGCGGGACAGGGGGACACCGGGGAGCTGTTTTTT	CAWSAGQGDTGELFF
TRBD2	TRBV9	16	TRBJ2-3	-	TGTGCCAGCAGCGTAGGGGCGGGGGGGCCGACAGATACGCAGTATTTT	CASSVGAGGPTDTQYF
-	TRBV7-8	13	TRBJ2-7	-	TGTGCCAGCATCACGGACAAGACCTACGAGCAGTACTTC	CASITDKTYEQYF
-	TRBV4-2	16	TRBJ2-1	-	TGTGCCAGCAGCCAAGATCGGGCAGTTTTGCATAATGAGCAGTTCTTC	CASSQDRAVLHNEQFF
-	TRBV5-4	14	TRBJ2-7	-	TGTGCCAGCAGCTTGTCCAGGGGTAGGAGCGAGCAGTACTTC	CASSLSRGRSEQYF
-	TRBV6-4	13	TRBJ2-3	-	TGTGCCAGCCGTCGAACCTTCACAGATACGCAGTATTTT	CASRRTFTDTQYF
TRBD2	TRBV4-1	18	TRBJ2-1	-	TGCGCCAGCAGCCTACTATTGCGGCCTAGCGGGGGGCAGAATGAGCAGTTCTTC	CASSLLLRPSGGQNEQFF
TRBD1	TRBV6-5	14	TRBJ2-7	-	TGTGCCAGCAGGCTGGGACAGGGGGCCTACGAGCAGTACTTC	CASRLGQGAYEQYF
-	TRBV5-1	16	TRBJ2-7	-	TGCGCCAGCAGCTTGGGAAGGCAGGGACTCCAATACGAGCAGTACTTC	CASSLGRQGLQYEQYF
-	TRBV4-1	14	TRBJ1-1	-	TGCGCCAGCAGCCAAGGGGCTTTATACACTGAAGCTTTCTTT	CASSQGALYTEAFF
-	TRBV27	14	TRBJ1-6	-	TGTGCCACCTCAAAAGGGTCCTATAATTCACCCCTCCACTTT	CATSKGSYNSPLHF
-	TRBV11-2	12	TRBJ2-7	-	TGTGCCAGCACTAGCGTGATTTACGAGCAGTACTTC	CASTSVIYEQYF
-	TRBV30	11	TRBJ2-5	-	TGTGCCTGGGCCAACCAAGAGACCCAGTACTTC	CAWANQETQYF
-	TRBV11-2	13	TRBJ2-3	-	TGTGCCAGCAAGTTTGGGAGCACAGATACGCAGTATTTT	CASKFGSTDTQYF
-	TRBV12-3/TRBV12-4	14	TRBJ2-7	-	TGTGCCAGCAGTTTGAGGGGGGTATCCTACGAGCAGTACTTC	CASSLRGVSYEQYF
-	TRBV9	15	TRBJ2-5	-	TGTGCCAGCAGCCCGCCGAGCGGGCTCCAAGAGACCCAGTACTTC	CASSPPSGLQETQYF
-	TRBV7-2	14	TRBJ2-3	-	TGTGCCAGCGGATCATTGAGGGGGGCAGATACGCAGTATTTT	CASGSLRGADTQYF
-	TRBV20-1	8	TRBJ1-1	-	TGCAGGGACACTGAAGCTTTCTTT	CRDTEAFF
-	TRBV9	15	TRBJ2-7	-	TGTGCCAGCAGCGACCCCGGGACTCCCCCCGCCGAGCAGTACTTC	CASSDPGTPPAEQYF
TRBD2	TRBV2	18	TRBJ2-1	-	TGTGCCAGCAGTGAAACCCCCTCCCTAGCGGCGGGCCGGGATGAGCAGTTCTTC	CASSETPSLAAGRDEQFF
-	TRBV6-2/TRBV6-3	15	TRBJ2-3	few	TGTGCCAGCAGCGACAGAAACCCTAGCACAGATACGCAGTATTTT	CASSDRNPSTDTQYF
-	TRBV4-3	14	TRBJ1-4	-	TGCGCCAGCAGCCAAGGTCGGAACAATGAAAAACTGTTTTTT	CASSQGRNNEKLFF
TRBD2	TRBV13	13	TRBJ2-5	-	TGTGCCAGCAGCCTGGGGACTACCAAGACCCAGTACTTC	CASSLGTTKTQYF
TRBD1	TRBV27	13	TRBJ1-1	-	TGTGCCAGCAGTTTTCCAGGGACAGGTGAAGCTTTCTTT	CASSFPGTGEAFF
-	TRBV9	16	TRBJ1-6	-	TGTGCCAGCAGCGTAGGGGGGAGCTCCTATAATTCACCCCTCCACTTT	CASSVGGSSYNSPLHF
TRBD1	TRBV5-4	14	TRBJ2-7	-	TGTGCCAGCAGCCCAACCCGGACAGGGCCCGAGCAGTACTTC	CASSPTRTGPEQYF
-	TRBV3-1	14	TRBJ1-2	-	TGTGCCAGCAGCCTATTAAGACAGGATTATGGCTACACCTTC	CASSLLRQDYGYTF
TRBD1	TRBV6-1	15	TRBJ1-5	-	TGTGCCAGCAGTTCCGACAGGGATCGCAATCAGCCCCAGCATTTT	CASSSDRDRNQPQHF
TRBD1	TRBV27	16	TRBJ2-7	-	TGTGCCAGCAGTTATAGTGGGACAGGGGTGCCCTACGAGCAGTACTTC	CASSYSGTGVPYEQYF
-	TRBV20-1	12	TRBJ1-1	-	TGCAGTGCTAGGGTCCGGAACACTGAAGCTTTCTTT	CSARVRNTEAFF
-	TRBV2	11	TRBJ2-5	-	TGTGCCAGCAGTGAGGGGGGGACCCAGTACTTC	CASSEGGTQYF
-	TRBV18	15	TRBJ2-7	-	TGTGCCAGCTCATTGACAGGCGATAGCTCCTACGAGCAGTACTTC	CASSLTGDSSYEQYF
-	TRBV23-1	15	TRBJ2-7	-	TGCGCCAGCAGTCAATCCACGGTTAGCTCCTACGAGCAGTACTTC	CASSQSTVSSYEQYF
-	TRBV12-3/TRBV12-4	15	TRBJ2-5	-	TGTGCCAGCAGGCTTAACGGGGCTGTCCAAGAGACCCAGTACTTC	CASRLNGAVQETQYF
-	TRBV12-3/TRBV12-4	13	TRBJ1-5	-	TGTGCCAGCAGTTTCTCCGCGGGGCAGCCCCAGCATTTT	CASSFSAGQPQHF
TRBD1	TRBV6-1	15	TRBJ2-5	-	TGTGCCAGCAGTAGTGACAGGGGGCGCCAAGAGACCCAGTACTTC	CASSSDRGRQETQYF
-	TRBV6-2/TRBV6-3	14	TRBJ2-2	-	TGTGCCAGCAGTTACCCCTCGAACACCGGGGAGCTGTTTTTT	CASSYPSNTGELFF
-	TRBV6-2/TRBV6-3	12	TRBJ2-7	-	TGTGCCAGCAGCAATAACCCAAGGGAGCAGTACTTC	CASSNNPREQYF
-	TRBV2	12	TRBJ2-5	-	TGTGCCTGCACTGGGTCATCGGAGACCCAGTACTTC	CACTGSSETQYF